One sample yielded the 26 T cell receptor beta chains listed below, sequenced in a study of T cells after posttransplantation cyclophosphamide. Treatment was busulfan-fludarabine conditioning, a marrow graft, and cyclophosphamide on days +3 and +4. The repertoire was sequenced with immunoSEQ multiplex PCR; TCRdb's copy has only in-frame clones and lacks some. Recorded here are about 2,700 clones, none singletons. The sample here was PBMCs, taken after allogeneic stem cell transplant with posttransplant cyclophosphamide. These receptors originate from a male patient aged 55 to 69 who received an allogeneic stem cell transplant from a related donor and was CMV-positive. Certain T cells may be donor cells from the graft.

This clone was recorded at least ten times. The gene calls are TRBV25-1 and TRBJ2-1; D ambiguous. V lost 0 bases and J lost 9, with 6 bases in between. The CDR3 contains 12 residues. CDR1 is MGHDK and CDR2 is SYGVNS in the germline V gene. CDR3 sequence reads: CASSEYGREQFF. CDR3 nucleotide sequence: TGTGCCAGCAGTGAATATGGGCGTGAGCAGTTCTTC.

This clone was counted many times. V is TRBV7-9 and J is TRBJ1-1; 7 bases are a match to TRBD1. V lost 5 bases and J lost 2; bases outside the gene matches: 14. Per germline, CDR1 SEHNR and CDR2 FQNEAQ (reference sequence). The CDR3 loop spans 17 amino acids. CDR3 in amino acids: CASSHSAVTGKNTEAFF. In DNA, the CDR3 is TGTGCCAGCAGCCACAGCGCCGTGACAGGGAAAAACACTGAAGCTTTCTTT. Based on the CDR3 plus reference TRBV7-9 and TRBJ1-1, the full variable domain is DTGVSQNPRHKITKRGQNVTFRCDPISEHNRLYWYRQTLGQGPEFLTYFQNEAQLEKSRLLSDRFSAERPKGSFSTLEIQRTEQGDSAMYLCASSHSAVTGKNTEAFFGQGTRLTVV.

Ten or more counts support this clone. CDR3 residues: CASSTGALETQYF. CDR3 nucleotide sequence: TGTGCCAGCAGCACAGGGGCGTTGGAGACCCAGTACTTC. The genes are TRBV25-1 and TRBJ2-5; TRBD1 matches 7 bases. V trimming: 6 bases; J trimming: 5 bases; junction bases outside the gene matches: 6. The CDR3 sequence is 13 residues long. The germline gives CDR1 MGHDK, CDR2 SYGVNS.

In this sample, this clone turned up many times. The chain couples TRBV14 to TRBJ2-1; 9 nucleotides agree with TRBD2. V was pared by 1 base and J by 13 bases, with 8 bases of the junction left unmatched. The germline gives CDR1 SGHDN, CDR2 FVKESK. The CDR3 loop spans 14 amino acids. CDR3 sequence: CASSQVAGRGGQFF. DNA for the CDR3: TGTGCCAGCAGCCAAGTAGCAGGGCGGGGGGGCCAGTTCTTC.

This clone was counted at least ten times. The rearrangement links TRBV2 to TRBJ2-5, with 9 bases matching TRBD2. The CDR3 sequence is 14 residues long. The J segment lost 4 bases and the V segment lost 5 bases, leaving 5 bases of the junction unmatched. CDR1 is SNHLY, CDR2 FYNNEI, per germline. The DNA for the CDR3 is TGTGCCAGCAGTCGGTTAGCGGGGGTAGAGACCCAGTACTTC. This gives the protein CASSRLAGVETQYF.

Relative to its sample, this clone is hyperexpanded. Other DNA variants within this sample encode the same CDR3. V usage is TRBV4-3 and J usage is TRBJ2-7; 9 nucleotides agree with TRBD1. V was clipped by 2 bases and J by 3 bases; unmatched bases: 5. The CDR3 has 15 residues. The germline gives CDR1 LGHNA, CDR2 YSLEER. CDR3 sequence: CASSQNSGQGYEQYV. In DNA form, the CDR3 reads TGCGCCAGCAGCCAAAACTCGGGACAGGGCTACGAGCAGTACGTC.

This clone was counted at least ten times. V is TRBV30 and J is TRBJ2-1; 10 bases map to TRBD2. V gave up 3 bases and J gave up 4 bases; unmatched junction bases: 6. CDR1 is GTSNPN and CDR2 is SVGIG in the germline V gene (reference sequence). CDR3 size: 15 residues. CDR3: CAWRDLAGVYNEQFF. The CDR3 DNA reads TGTGCCTGGAGAGACCTAGCGGGAGTATACAATGAGCAGTTCTTC.

This clone was recorded at least ten times. The chain carries TRBV9 and TRBJ2-3, with TRBD2 matching 7 bases. V lost 2 bases, J lost 2 bases, and 5 bases stayed unmatched. Per germline, CDR1 SGDLS and CDR2 YYNGEE. This CDR3 comprises 15 residues. This CDR3 reads CASSVLAETTDTQYF. The CDR3 DNA reads as TGTGCCAGCAGCGTCCTAGCGGAAACCACAGATACGCAGTATTTT.

Sample share makes this clone medium-sized. The chain is built from TRBV7-3 and TRBJ1-6; 11 bases map to TRBD1. This CDR3 contains 16 residues. The germline gives CDR1 SGHTA, CDR2 FQGTGA. J gave up 6 bases and V 5 bases, and 6 bases lay outside the gene matches. CDR3 protein: CASSPKGQGGNSPLHF. DNA for the CDR3: TGTGCCAGCAGCCCCAAGGGACAGGGGGGTAATTCACCCCTCCACTTT. The variable domain in full, with the rest retrieved from reference TRBV7-3 and TRBJ1-6, is GAGVSQTPSNKVTEKGKYVELRCDPISGHTALYWYRQSLGQGPEFLIYFQGTGAADDSGLPNDRFFAVRPEGSVSTLKIQRTERGDSAVYLCASSPKGQGGNSPLHFGNGTRLTVT.

This clone was detected only a few times. Being one base from a much bigger clone, this may be a read error. The rearrangement uses TRBV9 and TRBJ2-5, with TRBD2 matching over 8 bases. Near its end, the DNA agrees better with TRBJ2-7, so the J call may be wrong. Germline assignment: CDR1 SGDLS and CDR2 YYNGEE. CDR3 length equals 16 residues. CDR3 sequence (DNA): TGCGCCAGCAGCGTAGATGTAGGACTAGCACTTAACGAGCAGTACTTC. It is translated as CASSVDVGLALNEQYF.

This clone was recorded many times. The CDR3 spells CASSAGLARTDTQYF. CDR3 coding DNA: TGTGCCAGCAGCGCGGGACTAGCTCGCACAGATACGCAGTATTTT. The chain joins TRBV5-8 to TRBJ2-3; 9 nucleotides agree with TRBD2. The CDR3 consists of 15 residues. After removal of 4 bases from V and 1 base from J, the junction contained 4 bases not matched to a gene. Looked up from germline, CDR1 is SGHTS and CDR2 is YDEGEE. The whole variable domain, remainder taken from reference TRBV5-8 and TRBJ2-3, is EAGVTQSPTHLIKTRGQQATLRCSPISGHTSVYWYQQALGLGLQFLLWYDEGEERNRGNFPPRFSGRQFPNYSSELNVNALELEDSALYLCASSAGLARTDTQYFGPGTRLTVL.

By frequency in the sample, this clone is medium-sized. CDR3 sequence (DNA): TGTGCCAGTAGTATTACAGGATATAGCAATCAGCCCCAGCATTTT. Translated: CASSITGYSNQPQHF. The J gene is TRBJ1-5, the V gene TRBV19; weak D call: TRBD1 (5 bases). The CDR3 length is 15 residues. Germline assignment: CDR1 LNHDA and CDR2 SQIVND (reference sequence). V was clipped by 3 bases and J by 0 bases, with 9 bases between them.

This clone is medium-sized by share. J is TRBJ1-2 and V is TRBV19; D is possibly TRBD1 (6 bases). The germline CDR1 and CDR2 sequences are LNHDA and SQIVND (reference sequence). The V gene lost 5 bases and the J gene lost 2 bases, with 9 bases spanning the gap. CDR3 length: 13 residues. The CDR3 DNA follows: TGTGCCAGTAGTGAGAGGGGGAACTATGGCTACACCTTC. Translated, it gives CASSERGNYGYTF.

This clone was observed many times. The gene calls are TRBV7-2 and TRBJ2-1; possible D gene TRBD1, 6 bases. Germline CDR1 is SGHTA and CDR2 is FQGNSA. Trimming took off 0 bases at V and 2 bases at J, with 8 bases between the two ends. CDR3 length equals 15 residues. For the CDR3, the DNA is TGTGCCAGCAGCTTAGCCGGGACAACCTACAATGAGCAGTTCTTC. Translating it yields CASSLAGTTYNEQFF.

This clone is medium-sized by share. The rearrangement joins TRBV7-9 to TRBJ1-4; a possible D gene is TRBD1 (6 bases). Trimming took 1 base from V and 7 from J, leaving 13 bases between them. Germline values: CDR1 SEHNR, CDR2 FQNEAQ (reference sequence). This CDR3 contains 15 residues. The CDR3 region has the DNA TGTGCCAGCAGCTTAGGGGCAGGGGAAGTTGAAAAACTGTTTTTT. The encoded protein is CASSLGAGEVEKLFF.

By frequency in the sample, this clone is medium-sized. The rearrangement joins TRBV7-6 to TRBJ1-1, with a possible D match to TRBD1 (5 bases). Germline V lookup: CDR1 SGHVS, CDR2 FNYEAQ. The CDR3 covers 18 residues. V lost 1 base to trimming and J lost 1 base, with 19 bases between them. This chain's CDR3 is CASSLGSREEWRNTEAFF. CDR3 nucleotide sequence: TGTGCCAGCAGCTTAGGCTCCAGGGAGGAATGGAGGAACACTGAAGCTTTCTTT.

Sample share makes this clone medium-sized. V usage is TRBV19 and J usage is TRBJ2-5; TRBD2 agrees at 7 bases. V was pared by 6 bases and J by 4 bases, with 11 bases of the junction left unmatched. The CDR3 has 15 amino acids. Per the germline V gene, CDR1 is LNHDA and CDR2 is SQIVND (reference sequence). The CDR3 bases are TGTGCCAGTAGCTCGCGGGGAGGGGTCGGAGAGACCCAGTACTTC. Its protein product is CASSSRGGVGETQYF. Variable domain in full (rest from reference TRBV19 and TRBJ2-5): DGGITQSPKYLFRKEGQNVTLSCEQNLNHDAMYWYRQDPGQGLRLIYYSQIVNDFQKGDIAEGYSVSREKKESFPLTVTSAQKNPTAFYLCASSSRGGVGETQYFGPGTRLLVL.

This clone has a count of ten or more. The chain uses TRBV5-4 and TRBJ2-2; TRBD2 might be the D (6 bases). This CDR3 has 15 residues. Germline CDR1 is SGHNT and CDR2 is YYREEE (reference sequence). V lost 0 bases and J lost 4, with 10 bases in between. CDR3 residues: CASSLEPGLTGELFF. The CDR3 bases are TGTGCCAGCAGCTTGGAACCGGGACTCACCGGGGAGCTGTTTTTT.

By sample share, this clone is medium-sized. The chain couples TRBV6-1 to TRBJ2-3, with 8 bases matching TRBD2. Germline CDR1 is MNHNS and CDR2 is SASEGT. V gave up 3 bases and J gave up 4 bases; unmatched junction bases: 6. This CDR3 contains 15 residues. The chain's CDR3 is CASSDRRAGADTQYF. CDR3 bases: TGTGCCAGCAGTGACAGAAGAGCGGGGGCAGATACGCAGTATTTT.

In this sample, this clone turned up many times. One junction end disagrees with the germline gene, perhaps due to a read error. The same CDR3 also results from other DNA sequences found in this sample. DNA of the CDR3: TGTGCCAGCAGCCCGCGGACAGGGGTCAATTCGCCCCTCCACTTT. It yields the protein CASSPRTGVNSPLHF. J is TRBJ1-6 and V is TRBV11-2; 9 nucleotides align to TRBD1. The CDR3 has 15 amino acids. Germline lookup yields CDR1 SGHAT and CDR2 FQNNGV.

This clone has ten or more counts. The chain carries TRBV5-4 and TRBJ2-3; 8 nucleotides agree with TRBD2. Germline assignment: CDR1 SGHNT and CDR2 YYREEE (reference sequence). Unmatched junction bases numbered 7, after V lost 4 bases and J lost 3 bases. There are 15 residues in the CDR3. CDR3 loop: CASSPRAGATDTQYF. Here the CDR3 DNA reads TGTGCCAGCAGCCCTAGAGCGGGAGCAACAGATACGCAGTATTTT.

By share, this clone counts as medium-sized. The rearrangement links TRBV10-1 to TRBJ2-1, with 8 bases identical to TRBD1. The CDR3 length is 18 residues. Germline CDR1 and CDR2: WNHNN and SYGVQD (reference sequence). V was clipped by 4 bases and J by 13 bases; unmatched bases: 24. The CDR3 coding sequence is TGCGCCAGCAGTGCATACTACGCGGACAGGGAAGGGTTGTGCCCCCAGTTCTTC. This translates into CASSAYYADREGLCPQFF.

This clone is medium-sized (0.01 to 0.1%) by share. V gene TRBV4-3 combines with J gene TRBJ2-5; TRBD2 is a possible D gene (7 bases). The CDR3 sequence is 17 residues long. Per the germline V gene, CDR1 is LGHNA and CDR2 is YSLEER. V was cut by 0 bases and J by 3 bases, with 17 bases left in between. The CDR3 sequence is CASSQEVLGGAEETQYF. The CDR3, as DNA: TGCGCCAGCAGCCAAGAGGTCCTGGGGGGGGCGGAAGAGACCCAGTACTTC.

This clone ranks as medium-sized (0.01 to 0.1%). This chain links TRBV7-2 with TRBJ1-5; TRBD1 is a possible D gene (5 bases). The germline V gene encodes CDR1 SGHTA and CDR2 FQGNSA. The CDR3 extends over 16 amino acids. V was clipped by 3 bases and J by 0 bases, with 12 bases between them. The CDR3 here is CASSLTAQGSNQPQHF. CDR3 bases: TGTGCCAGCAGCTTGACGGCGCAGGGTAGCAATCAGCCCCAGCATTTT.

This clone rates as medium-sized. The rearrangement uses TRBV28 and TRBJ2-1, with D unresolved. This CDR3 comprises 9 residues. The germline V and J ends were trimmed by 10 bases and 7 bases, with 5 bases remaining between them. Germline assignment: CDR1 MDHEN and CDR2 SYDVKM. CDR3: CATLNEQFF. The CDR3, as DNA: TGTGCCACCTTAAATGAGCAGTTCTTC.

This clone was recorded many times. At one boundary the junction diverges from the germline segment, which might be a read error. The V call is TRBV6-1, the J call TRBJ2-1; 7 bases line up with TRBD2. CDR1 and CDR2 from the germline V gene are MNHNS and SASEGT. The CDR3 runs to 17 residues. The CDR3 DNA reads TGTGCCAGCAGTCAAGCCTCTAGCGGTTTCGCCTACAATGAGCAGTTCTTC. Translation gives CASSQASSGFAYNEQFF.